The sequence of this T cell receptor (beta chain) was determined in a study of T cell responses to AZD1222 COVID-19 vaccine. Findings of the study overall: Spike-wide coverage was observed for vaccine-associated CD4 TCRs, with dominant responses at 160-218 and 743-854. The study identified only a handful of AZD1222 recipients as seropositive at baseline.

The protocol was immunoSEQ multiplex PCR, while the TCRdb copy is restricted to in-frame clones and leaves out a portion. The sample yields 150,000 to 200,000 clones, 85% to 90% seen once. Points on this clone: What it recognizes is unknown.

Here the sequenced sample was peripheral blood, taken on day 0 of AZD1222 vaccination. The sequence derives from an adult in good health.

CDR3 in amino acids: CASSQATGLSNQPQHF. The CDR3 DNA reads TGTGCCAGCAGCCAGGCGACAGGGTTGAGCAATCAGCCCCAGCATTTT. The chain is built from TRBV6-6 and TRBJ1-5, with 7 bases identical to TRBD1. Germline CDR1 is MNHNY and CDR2 is SVGAGI (reference sequence). Germline trimming cut 6 bases from V and 1 base from J; bases unmatched to any gene: 9. There are 16 residues in the CDR3.